This T cell receptor (beta chain) was captured by sequencing in a study of CD4+ T cells in melanoma. Germline trimming cut 3 bases from V and 4 bases from J; bases unmatched to any gene: 22. CDR1 and CDR2 (germline): SQVTM, ANQGSEA. This CDR3 is built from 20 residues. The data were produced by immunoSEQ multiplex PCR, yet TCRdb's version contains in-frame clones alone and is incomplete. This sample has over 100,000 clones, with roughly 90% found just once. The TCR originated in a human donor with melanoma. The sample was peripheral blood. The chain is built from TRBV29-1 and TRBJ2-1, with 9 bases aligning to TRBD2. The CDR3 region is CSVDGLRAGGKLSPYNEQFF. In DNA, the CDR3 is TGCAGCGTTGATGGCTTGAGGGCGGGAGGGAAGCTGAGTCCGTACAATGAGCAGTTCTTC.